This T cell receptor beta chain was recorded in a study of T cells in localized non-small cell lung cancer (dated by TCRdb to between 2020 and 2021). For context, the study as a whole: T cell repertoires of 200 to 250 early-stage NSCLC patients were analyzed, with tumors being compared against uninvolved tumor-adjacent lungs. The cohort consisted of approximately 220 treatment-naive NSCLC patients whose localized lung tumors had been resected. The mean age of the NSCLC patients was about 64 years, with about 120 men and over 100 women.

The immunoSEQ Assay was used to sequence TCR beta CDR3 regions from DNA. The published analysis was carried out like this. T cell density was computed as TCR beta template counts normalized to usable DNA estimated by amplifying housekeeping genes. Richness was estimated with the preseqR package, extrapolating to 400,000 templates for PBMC samples and 120,000 templates for tissue samples. Clonality was calculated as one minus Pielou's evenness. Tissue-enriched TCRs were identified through differential abundance testing performed on productive amino-acid clonotypes, with a minimum total count of 5 and an alpha of 0.1. The Jaccard Index and the Morisita Overlap Index were used to measure how much the repertoires overlapped between compartments. GLIPH grouped TCR beta CDR3s together with public tetramer-defined viral CDR3s, and a viral motif had to include at least three viral sequences and also show V-gene enrichment. TCRdb mirrors the immuneACCESS table, restricted to in-frame sequences. Some clones are absent from its copies; in checked studies, under half trace to an unresolved V gene, and the reason for the others is unknown. The DNA gave D and trimming, while V, J and clone size come from that table. This sample gives some 16,000 clones in total; about 85% of them show up just once. The ten largest make up approximately 23% of the sample.

At diagnosis, peripheral blood, uninvolved tumor-adjacent lung and tumor were collected and stored as a combination of fresh-frozen and FFPE material. For TCR repertoire profiling, blood samples were analyzed in the form of peripheral blood mononuclear cells. Trimming takes 5 bases off V and 7 bases off J; junction bases not matched to a gene: 4. CDR1 is given as LNHDA and CDR2 as SQIVND, both from the germline V gene (reference sequence). The CDR3 has 14 amino acids, counting the end cysteine and phenylalanine. Only the CDR3 DNA is retained, 42 bases long and in frame from the first base. What the authors observed across the whole study: Since the design was exploratory, TCR variables were selected using unadjusted p-values with no false-discovery rate correction. A median of roughly 58 of the top 100 tumor clones were detected in paired uninvolved adjacent lung, and 28 of these tumor clones were also found among the top 100 clones of the paired uninvolved adjacent lung. Higher blood T cell density associated with longer overall survival, while higher adjacent-lung clonality associated with shorter survival. Uninvolved tumor-adjacent lung showed the highest T cell clonality, higher than tumor, which suggests more focused antigenic responses in the adjacent lung. Multi-region tumor sequencing was not performed, so intratumor heterogeneity could not be excluded.

As to this clone: Its specific antigen is unknown. No qualities accompany the bases; no much larger clone lies one base away.

Specimen: peripheral blood, collected before any cancer treatment. The receptor chain draws on TRBV19 and TRBJ2-6, and 8 bases in between align with TRBD1. The TCR comes from a male donor at least 60 years old with stage I lung adenocarcinoma. The DNA reads TGTGCCAGTAGTTACGGGACAGGAGCCAACGTCCTGACTTTC. Its translation reads: CASSYGTGANVLTF.